This is a list of T cell receptor beta chains from one sample in a study of CD8+CD57+ T cells in acquired aplastic anemia. Each CDR3 protein is one row after TCRdb ran MiXCR on the reads. The table has roughly 420,000 distinct CDR3 sequences, about 70% seen once. Sequencing used sorted CD4+, CD8+, or CD8+CD57+ T cells (not recorded which) from PBMCs. Receptor source: a human donor in good health, serving as a control. The CDR3 runs from the conserved cysteine through the conserved F or W.

J gene | V gene | CDR3 protein
NA | TRBV7-2 | CASSSGAGTGSYEQYF
TRBJ2-3 | TRBV9 | CASSANGQGGTDTQYF
TRBJ1-1 | TRBV29-1 | CSVRQGRDTEAFF
TRBJ1-2 | TRBV5-6 | CASSLGQRGHGYTF
TRBJ2-5 | TRBV20-1 | CSVGGGSTQYF
TRBJ2-3 | TRBV10-3 | CAISGQVTDTQYF
TRBJ2-7 | TRBV19 | CASSINRGPLYEQYF
TRBJ2-1 | TRBV28 | CASSSPGAGISEQFF
TRBJ1-3 | TRBV7-2 | CASSLNPFSGNTIYF
TRBJ1-2 | TRBV6-4 | CASSDLRGKRYTF
TRBJ1-5 | TRBV5-1 | CASSSTGGAPPQHF